The 7 T cell receptor beta chains listed next were all sequenced from one sample in a study of beta chain features in type 1 diabetes. The study reverse transcribed the entire isolated RNA, so it sequenced expressed TCRB transcripts. Produced via immunoSEQ multiplex PCR; TCRdb's table is partial and in-frame only. This table holds about 150,000 clones, more than 9% found once. The specimen was naive CD4+ T cells from blood. All receptors come from a man aged 18 to 30 in good health.

This clone was detected only a few times. The genes are TRBV30 and TRBJ2-3; D possibly corresponds to TRBD1 (5 bases). Trimming removed 1 base at V and 6 bases at J, with 8 bases between. The CDR3 sequence is 12 residues long. Germline V CDR1 and CDR2: GTSNPN, SVGIG (reference sequence). This chain's CDR3 is CAWSGGSDTQYF. CDR3 bases: TGTGCCTGGAGTGGGGGCTCCGATACGCAGTATTTT.

J is TRBJ1-6 and V is TRBV7-3; no firm D call. From germline, CDR1 is SGHTA and CDR2 FQGTGA. This CDR3 is built from 14 residues. Trimming cost V 2 bases and J 3 bases, with 5 bases left between them. The CDR3 sequence: CASSLESYNSPLHF. In DNA form, the CDR3 reads TGTGCCAGCAGCTTAGAGAGCTATAATTCACCCCTCCACTTT.

The V and J genes are TRBV19 and TRBJ2-2; TRBD2 matches at 11 bases. The trim removed 3 bases at V and 4 bases at J, leaving 4 bases unmatched. CDR1 is LNHDA and CDR2 is SQIVND in the germline V gene (reference sequence). This CDR3 is built from 16 residues. The CDR3 DNA follows: TGTGCCAGTAGTATGCAGCTAGCGGGGGGCACCGGGGAGCTGTTTTTT. Translating it yields CASSMQLAGGTGELFF.

This clone has just a few counts. Written as DNA, the CDR3 is TGTGCCAGCAGGGCGGGTTCAACAGATACGCAGTATTTT. Translated: CASRAGSTDTQYF. This sequence joins TRBV27 and TRBJ2-3; TRBD2 might be the D (5 bases). Trimming removed 6 bases at V and 3 bases at J, with 10 bases between. CDR3 size: 13 residues. Germline assignment: CDR1 MNHEY and CDR2 SMNVEV (reference sequence).

The chain is built from TRBV11-2 and TRBJ2-2, with D maybe TRBD1 (5 bases). V was pared by 5 bases and J by 4 bases, with 11 bases between. CDR1 and CDR2 (germline): SGHAT, FQNNGV. The CDR3 length is 14 residues. The DNA for the CDR3 is TGTGCCAGCAGCACGAAAGACAGCACCGGGGAGCTGTTTTTT. The encoded protein is CASSTKDSTGELFF.

This clone appeared a few times. The genes are TRBV2 and TRBJ1-2, with TRBD1 matching over 11 bases. The CDR3 loop spans 14 amino acids. The germline V gene has CDR1 SNHLY and CDR2 FYNNEI. The trim removed 6 bases at V and 4 bases at J, leaving 4 bases unmatched. CDR3 DNA sequence: TGTGCCAGCAGATCCGGGACAGGGGGCTATGGCTACACCTTC. Its protein product is CASRSGTGGYGYTF.

In this sample, this clone turned up a few times. The V call is TRBV5-1, the J call TRBJ2-2; 7 bases match TRBD1. CDR1 is SGHRS and CDR2 is YFSETQ in the germline V gene. The ends lost 4 bases at V and 5 bases at J; junction bases unmatched: 5. CDR3 length: 14 amino acids. The CDR3 here is CASSEGQDTGELFF. The DNA of the CDR3 is TGCGCCAGCAGCGAAGGACAGGATACCGGGGAGCTGTTTTTT.